A single sample gave rise to the 27 T cell receptor beta chains below, sequenced in a study of early T cells in non-severe SARS-CoV-2 infection (dated by TCRdb to the early 2020s). Library preparation used 5' RACE. The sample was run on a NextSeq 500. TCRdb redid the processing of the public reads, applying fastp at Q25 and MiXCR, and retained in-frame beta chains. Under each unique CDR3 protein, matching rows form one entry showing the most common genes and DNA. The table for this sample lists 70,000 or so distinct CDR3 sequences; 4.6% of them were counted only once. The ten largest clones capture roughly 3.6% of the sample. Sequenced material: whole blood, taken at baseline. Receptors were obtained from an adult who was a healthcare worker with PCR-confirmed SARS-CoV-2 infection or an uninfected control (not recorded which). The donor label of this sample is uncertain.

The V and J genes are TRBV7-8 and TRBJ2-2, with TRBD2 matching 7 bases. The CDR3 contains 15 residues. The germline CDR1 and CDR2 sequences are SGHVS and FQNEAQ. V shed 3 bases and J 2 bases; nucleotides not matched to a gene: 3. This CDR3 reads CASSLGLLNTGELFF. CDR3 nucleotide sequence: TGTGCCAGCAGCTTGGGACTACTAAACACCGGGGAGCTGTTTTTT.

In its sample, this clonotype was seen a few times. This chain uses TRBV5-5 with TRBJ1-1; D is uncertain. Trimming cost V 1 base and J 1 base, with 11 bases left between them. Germline CDR1 SGHKS, CDR2 YYEKEE (reference sequence). This CDR3 spans 15 amino acids. CDR3 nucleotide sequence: TGTGCCAGCAGCTTGACGTTCGCGAGGAACACTGAAGCTTTCTTT. Its translation: CASSLTFARNTEAFF.

This clonotype was seen repeatedly, ten times or more. The chain couples TRBV6-1 to TRBJ1-5, with 10 nucleotides matching TRBD1. The junction had 7 bases not matched to a gene; V was cut back by 4 bases and J by 1 base. Looked up from germline, CDR1 is MNHNS and CDR2 is SASEGT. The CDR3 loop spans 17 amino acids. The CDR3 DNA sequence: TGTGCCAGCAGTGTGGGGACAGGGGTCGGAAGCAATCAGCCCCAGCATTTT. Translation: CASSVGTGVGSNQPQHF.

This clonotype was seen many times. The chain couples TRBV13 to TRBJ1-1; D possibly corresponds to TRBD1 (6 bases). CDR3 size: 13 residues. From germline, CDR1 is PRHDT and CDR2 FYEKMQ (reference sequence). Trimming removed 10 bases from V and 0 bases from J, with 12 bases in between. The CDR3, as DNA: TGTGCCACCCTGGACAGATTGAACACTGAAGCTTTCTTT. The encoded protein is CATLDRLNTEAFF.

This clonotype appeared a few times. The CDR3 loop is CASSDPSGAPYNEQFF. The CDR3, as DNA: TGCGCCAGCAGTGACCCCAGCGGGGCTCCGTACAATGAGCAGTTCTTC. The J gene is TRBJ2-1, the V gene TRBV10-2; 7 nucleotides agree with TRBD2. The trim removed 3 bases at V and 4 bases at J, leaving 9 bases unmatched. The CDR3 extends over 16 amino acids. Per the germline V gene, CDR1 is WSHSY and CDR2 is SAAADI.

This chain uses TRBV7-9 with TRBJ2-1; D is possibly TRBD2 (5 bases). V was trimmed by 5 bases and J by 8 bases, leaving 16 bases between them. This CDR3 has 14 residues. CDR1 is SEHNR, CDR2 FQNEAQ, per germline (reference sequence). CDR3 nucleotides: TGTGCCAGCAGCCCTAAGGAGGAACCACATGAGCAGTTCTTC. It yields the protein CASSPKEEPHEQFF.

The table lists this clonotype with many counts. The V gene is TRBV28, the J gene TRBJ2-3; no firm D call. Germline assignment: CDR1 MDHEN and CDR2 SYDVKM. The germline V and J ends were trimmed by 4 bases and 3 bases, with 20 bases remaining between them. This CDR3 is built from 17 residues. Here the CDR3 reads CASSSSSRASTTDTQYF. The CDR3 coding sequence is TGTGCCAGCAGTTCCTCCTCCCGGGCCTCGACTACAGATACGCAGTATTTT.

This clonotype was recorded many times. The rearrangement uses TRBV19 and TRBJ2-3; D is perhaps TRBD1 (6 bases). V lost 7 bases and J lost 0, with 11 bases in between. CDR1 is LNHDA and CDR2 is SQIVND in the germline V gene (reference sequence). The CDR3 covers 14 residues. CDR3 in DNA: TGTGCCAGTAAGGGGGTATACAGCACAGATACGCAGTATTTT. Its protein product is CASKGVYSTDTQYF.

This clonotype was picked up a small number of times. V and J are TRBV4-3 and TRBJ1-2; D might be TRBD1 (5 bases). The germline CDR1 and CDR2 sequences are LGHNA and YSLEER. V was shortened by 0 bases and J by 2 bases, with 10 bases between the two germline ends. CDR3 size: 15 residues. The DNA for the CDR3 is TGCGCCAGCAGCCAAGATCGTGCAGGGAACTATGGCTACACCTTC. Protein product: CASSQDRAGNYGYTF.

This clonotype was detected a few times. This chain joins TRBV27 and TRBJ2-2; D is unclear. V shed 3 bases and J shed 5 bases, with 10 bases lying between them. The germline CDR1 and CDR2 sequences are MNHEY and SMNVEV (reference sequence). The CDR3 is 14 amino acids. The CDR3 is CASSFLSRTGELFF. The CDR3 DNA reads TGTGCCAGCAGTTTTTTAAGCCGGACCGGGGAGCTGTTTTTT.

This clonotype was counted a few times. The chain links TRBV6-1 to TRBJ2-1; the D gene is possibly TRBD2 (7 bases). V lost 11 bases and J 3 bases, leaving 17 bases between the germline ends. Per germline, CDR1 MNHNS and CDR2 SASEGT. The CDR3 is made up of 14 amino acids. The CDR3 DNA reads TGTGCCGGATCGGGGGGCCCAGACTACAATGAGCAGTTCTTC. This encodes CAGSGGPDYNEQFF.

This clonotype has more than one count but fewer than ten. This chain uses TRBV30 with TRBJ1-2, with 10 bases matching TRBD1. Trimming took 2 bases from V and 0 from J; bases not matched to a gene: 6. CDR1 is GTSNPN and CDR2 is SVGIG in the germline V gene (reference sequence). The CDR3 runs 16 residues. The CDR3 loop is CAWSWDRGIANYGYTF. Here the CDR3 DNA reads TGTGCCTGGAGTTGGGACAGGGGTATAGCTAACTATGGCTACACCTTC.

This clonotype was recorded many times. The chain carries TRBV6-5 and TRBJ2-3, with TRBD2 matching over 9 bases. The germline V gene encodes CDR1 MNHEY and CDR2 SVGAGI. This CDR3 has 14 amino acids. J gave up 2 bases and V 6 bases, and 3 bases lay outside the gene matches. DNA for the CDR3: TGTGCCAGCAGGCTAGCGGGGTACACAGATACGCAGTATTTT. Translation gives CASRLAGYTDTQYF.

This clonotype was seen more than once but under ten times. This rearrangement joins TRBV6-1 to TRBJ2-1; D possibly corresponds to TRBD2 (7 bases). Germline V gene data show CDR1 as MNHNS and CDR2 as SASEGT. V lost 8 bases and J 4 bases, leaving 18 bases between the germline ends. The CDR3 covers 15 residues. CDR3 nucleotide sequence: TGTGCCAGCCGGAATAGGGGGGGCTTGTACAATGAGCAGTTCTTC. It encodes CASRNRGGLYNEQFF.

There are many counts of this clonotype. The V call is TRBV29-1, the J call TRBJ1-1, with D maybe TRBD1 (5 bases). The CDR3 extends over 14 amino acids. The V gene's germline CDR1 is SQVTM and CDR2 ANQGSEA. Between the trimmed V and J ends, which lost 4 bases and 1 base, there was a span of 13 bases. CDR3 sequence reads: CSVVWGSRNTEAFF. The CDR3 coding sequence is TGCAGCGTTGTCTGGGGCAGCAGGAACACTGAAGCTTTCTTT. Full variable domain (missing parts from reference TRBV29-1 and TRBJ1-1): SAVISQKPSRDICQRGTSLTIQCQVDSQVTMMFWYRQQPGQSLTLIATANQGSEATYESGFVIDKFPISRPNLTFSTLTVSNMSPEDSSIYLCSVVWGSRNTEAFFGQGTRLTVV.

This clonotype has at least ten counts. The gene calls are TRBV5-5 and TRBJ2-5; D is undetermined. Trimming shortened V by 6 bases and J by 5 bases, and 14 bases separated the two germline ends. The CDR3 contains 13 residues. CDR1 and CDR2 (germline): SGHKS, YYEKEE (reference sequence). CDR3 region: CASTTSTRETQYF. CDR3 nucleotides: TGTGCCAGCACCACGAGTACGCGCGAGACCCAGTACTTC.

This clonotype was seen at least ten times. This rearrangement joins TRBV11-2 to TRBJ2-3; TRBD1 agrees at 8 bases. The CDR3 sequence is 15 residues long. The ends lost 5 bases at V and 4 bases at J; junction bases unmatched: 8. Germline V lookup: CDR1 SGHAT, CDR2 FQNNGV. The CDR3 DNA reads as TGTGCCAGCAGCGCTTTCAGGGGGCGGTCAGATACGCAGTATTTT. Protein product: CASSAFRGRSDTQYF.

This clonotype was seen at least ten times. This chain uses TRBV29-1 with TRBJ1-1; no firm D call. V was cut by 5 bases and J by 2 bases, with 12 bases left in between. The CDR3 is 13 residues long. Germline V gene sequence: CDR1 SQVTM, CDR2 ANQGSEA. The CDR3 sequence is CSVTDGSNTEAFF. The CDR3 bases are TGCAGCGTTACCGACGGATCCAACACTGAAGCTTTCTTT.

Many counts were recorded for this clonotype. The chain recombines TRBV12-5 with TRBJ2-1; D is unresolved. Germline V lookup: CDR1 LGHNT, CDR2 FRNRAP. This CDR3 contains 20 residues. V lost 0 bases, J lost 10 bases, and 31 bases lay in between. The CDR3 region is CASGLVRGYGICQDVDEQFF. CDR3 bases: TGTGCTAGTGGTTTGGTACGAGGTTATGGTATTTGTCAAGATGTGGACGAGCAGTTCTTC.

At least ten counts were recorded for this clonotype. The chain couples TRBV5-5 to TRBJ1-2; 9 positions match TRBD1. The CDR3 spans 14 residues. After removal of 5 bases from V and 5 bases from J, the junction contained 7 bases not matched to a gene. CDR1 is SGHKS, CDR2 YYEKEE, per germline (reference sequence). DNA for the CDR3: TGTGCCAGCAGTCACCCGGGACAGGGTTATGGCTACACCTTC. Residues: CASSHPGQGYGYTF.

Ten or more counts support this clonotype. CDR3 DNA: TGTGCCAGCAGTTTAGGCCTCGGTACAGTACAAGCTTTCTTT. Its translation: CASSLGLGTVQAFF. The chain couples TRBV12-3 or TRBV12-4 to TRBJ1-1; D unresolved. CDR3 length: 14 amino acids. Deletions cut 1 base from V and 9 bases from J, with 15 bases between.

This clonotype has only a few counts. This chain links TRBV10-3 with TRBJ1-2, with 9 bases aligning to TRBD1. Trimming cost V 5 bases and J 8 bases; bases outside gene matches: 6. The CDR3 loop spans 13 amino acids. In germline, CDR1 is ENHRY, CDR2 SYGVKD. CDR3 region: CAISTGTGQGYTF. For the CDR3, the DNA is TGTGCCATCAGTACCGGGACAGGGCAGGGCTACACCTTC.

The chain carries TRBV11-3 and TRBJ1-1; D is unresolved. The CDR3 is 14 amino acids. With 5 bases removed from V and 1 base from J, the gap between germline ends came to 11 bases. CDR1 is SGHNT and CDR2 is YENEEA in the germline V gene. CDR3 nucleotides: TGTGCCAGCAGCCTCGACGGAAAGAACACTGAAGCTTTCTTT. It encodes CASSLDGKNTEAFF.

The table lists this clonotype with many counts. This sequence joins TRBV4-2 and TRBJ2-7; D not resolved. V gave up 4 bases and J gave up 1 base, with 14 bases separating them. There are 15 residues in the CDR3. CDR1 and CDR2 from the germline V gene are LGHNA and YNFKEQ. CDR3 bases: TGTGCCAGCAGCCCTCAGCCCGAAGGATCCTACGAGCAGTACTTC. Its protein product is CASSPQPEGSYEQYF.

In this sample, this clonotype turned up many times. This chain uses TRBV20-1 with TRBJ1-5, with TRBD1 matching 8 bases. Per germline, CDR1 DFQATT and CDR2 SNEGSKA (reference sequence). The V segment lost 6 bases and the J segment 6 bases; nucleotides outside the gene matches: 10. The CDR3 covers 14 residues. CDR3 coding DNA: TGCAGTGCCAAACAGGGGGATTATGGTCAGCCCCAGCATTTT. Its translation: CSAKQGDYGQPQHF.

This clonotype occurred a few times. The chain joins TRBV6-1 to TRBJ2-3, with a possible D match to TRBD2 (5 bases). The CDR3 runs 12 residues. Germline assignment: CDR1 MNHNS and CDR2 SASEGT. The V end lost 4 bases, the J end lost 5 bases, and 7 bases lay between the germline ends. The CDR3 nucleotides are TGTGCCAGCAGTGTTGGAGGAGATACGCAGTATTTT. Translating gives CASSVGGDTQYF.

The chain is built from TRBV20-1 and TRBJ2-7; TRBD1 is a possible D gene (6 bases). Germline CDR1 reads DFQATT; CDR2 reads SNEGSKA (reference sequence). The germline V and J ends were trimmed by 5 bases and 3 bases, with 14 bases remaining between them. The CDR3 is made up of 13 amino acids. CDR3 loop: CSAEGQGGYEQYF. CDR3 nucleotides: TGCAGTGCTGAGGGACAAGGTGGCTACGAGCAGTACTTC.